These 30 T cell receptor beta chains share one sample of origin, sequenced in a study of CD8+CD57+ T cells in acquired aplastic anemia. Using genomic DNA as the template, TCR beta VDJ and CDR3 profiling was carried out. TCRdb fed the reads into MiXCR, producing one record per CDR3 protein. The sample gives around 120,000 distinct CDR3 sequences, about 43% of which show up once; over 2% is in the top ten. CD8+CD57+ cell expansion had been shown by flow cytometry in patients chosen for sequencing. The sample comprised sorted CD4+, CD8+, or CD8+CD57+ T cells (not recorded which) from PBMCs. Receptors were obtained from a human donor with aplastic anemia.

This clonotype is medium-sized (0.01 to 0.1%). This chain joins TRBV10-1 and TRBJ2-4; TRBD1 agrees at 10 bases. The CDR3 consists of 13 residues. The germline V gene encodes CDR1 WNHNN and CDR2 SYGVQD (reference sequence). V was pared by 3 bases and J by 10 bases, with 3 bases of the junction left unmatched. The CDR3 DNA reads TGCGCCAGCAGTGAACGGGACAGGGGAATTCAGTACTTC. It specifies CASSERDRGIQYF.

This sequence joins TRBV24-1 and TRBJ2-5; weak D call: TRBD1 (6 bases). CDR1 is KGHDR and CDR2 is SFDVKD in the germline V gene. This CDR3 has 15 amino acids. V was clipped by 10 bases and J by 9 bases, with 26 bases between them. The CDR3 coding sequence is TGTGCCACTAAAGACAGGACGCACCTCAATCAGCCCCAGTACTTC. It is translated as CATKDRTHLNQPQYF.

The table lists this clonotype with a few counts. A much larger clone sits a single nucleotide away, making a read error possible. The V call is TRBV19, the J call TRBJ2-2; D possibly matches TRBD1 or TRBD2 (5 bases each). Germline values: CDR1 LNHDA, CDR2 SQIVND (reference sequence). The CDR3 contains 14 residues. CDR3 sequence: CATQRAGDPGELVF. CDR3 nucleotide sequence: TGTGCCACCCAGAGGGCCGGGGACCCCGGGGAGCTGGTTTTT.

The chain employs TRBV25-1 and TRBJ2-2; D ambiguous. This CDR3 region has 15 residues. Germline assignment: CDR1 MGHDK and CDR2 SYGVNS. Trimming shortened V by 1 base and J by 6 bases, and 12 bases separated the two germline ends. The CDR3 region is CASSELRWLPGELFF. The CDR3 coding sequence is TGTGCCAGCAGTGAATTACGGTGGTTGCCCGGGGAGCTGTTTTTT.

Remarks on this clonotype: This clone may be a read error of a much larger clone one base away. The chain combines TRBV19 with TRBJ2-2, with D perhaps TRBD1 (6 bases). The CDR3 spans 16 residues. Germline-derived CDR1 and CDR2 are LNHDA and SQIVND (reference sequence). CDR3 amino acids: CTSSIQGVGFPGELFF. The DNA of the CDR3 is TGTACCAGTAGTATACAGGGAGTTGGTTTCCCCGGGGAGCTGTTTTTT.

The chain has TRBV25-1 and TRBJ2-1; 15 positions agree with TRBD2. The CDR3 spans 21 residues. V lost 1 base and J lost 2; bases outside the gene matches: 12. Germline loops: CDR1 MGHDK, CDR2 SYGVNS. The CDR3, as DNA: TGTGCCAGCAGTGAATTGGGTGGACTAGCGGGAGGGCCGAGGGCCTACAATGAGCAGTTCTTC. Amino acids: CASSELGGLAGGPRAYNEQFF.

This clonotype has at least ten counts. The CDR3 here is CASSYSRTGGSTYEQYF. CDR3 coding DNA: TGTGCCAGCAGTTACTCGAGGACAGGGGGTTCCACCTACGAGCAGTACTTC. The chain links TRBV6-2 or TRBV6-3 to TRBJ2-7, with 10 bases that match TRBD1. From germline, CDR1 is MNHEY and CDR2 SVGEGT. The length of the CDR3 is 17 residues. V shed 0 bases, J shed 2 bases, and the junction held 7 bases outside the gene matches.

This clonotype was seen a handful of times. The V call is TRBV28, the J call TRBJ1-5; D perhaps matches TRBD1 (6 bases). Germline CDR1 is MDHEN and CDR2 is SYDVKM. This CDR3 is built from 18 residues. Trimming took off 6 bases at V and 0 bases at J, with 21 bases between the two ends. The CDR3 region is CASSLGTLGTTSNQPQHF. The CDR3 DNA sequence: TGTGCCAGCAGCCTGGGGACACTCGGGACTACTAGCAATCAGCCCCAGCATTTT.

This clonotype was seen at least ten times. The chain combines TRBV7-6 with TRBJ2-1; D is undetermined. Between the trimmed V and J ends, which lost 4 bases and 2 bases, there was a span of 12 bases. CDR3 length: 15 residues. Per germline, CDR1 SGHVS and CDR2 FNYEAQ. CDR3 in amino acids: CASSSPLGAYNEQFF. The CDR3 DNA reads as TGTGCCAGCAGCTCGCCCCTGGGCGCCTACAATGAGCAGTTCTTC. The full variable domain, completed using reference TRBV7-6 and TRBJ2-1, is GAGVSQSPRYKVTKRGQDVALRCDPISGHVSLYWYRQALGQGPEFLTYFNYEAQQDKSGLPNDRFSAERPEGSISTLTIQRTEQRDSAMYRCASSSPLGAYNEQFFGPGTRLTVL.

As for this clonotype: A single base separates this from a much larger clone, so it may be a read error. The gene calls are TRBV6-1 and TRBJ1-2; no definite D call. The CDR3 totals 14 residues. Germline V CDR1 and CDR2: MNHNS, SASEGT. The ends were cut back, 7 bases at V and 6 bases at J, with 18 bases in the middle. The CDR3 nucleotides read TGTGCCAGCACCCAACTTTTAAGGTACGATGGCTACACCTTC. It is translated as CASTQLLRYDGYTF.

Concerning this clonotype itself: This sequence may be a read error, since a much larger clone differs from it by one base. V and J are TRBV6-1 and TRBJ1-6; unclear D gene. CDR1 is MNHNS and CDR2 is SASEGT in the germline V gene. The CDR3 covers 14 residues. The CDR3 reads CPSSKRPNGSPLHF. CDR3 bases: TGTCCCAGCAGCAAACGTCCCAACGGGTCACCCCTCCACTTT.

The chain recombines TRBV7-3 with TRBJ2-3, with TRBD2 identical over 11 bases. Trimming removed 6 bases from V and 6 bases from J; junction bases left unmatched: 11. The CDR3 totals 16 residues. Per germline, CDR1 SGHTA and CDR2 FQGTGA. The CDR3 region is CASSSSSGGRRDTQYF. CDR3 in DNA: TGTGCCAGCAGTTCCTCTAGCGGGGGGCGCCGGGATACGCAGTATTTT.

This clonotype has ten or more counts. The CDR3 loop reads CATSREGGPWPQHF. The CDR3 DNA reads as TGTGCCACCAGCAGAGAAGGGGGCCCTTGGCCCCAGCATTTT. V and J are TRBV15 and TRBJ1-5; 7 positions agree with TRBD1. The V gene end was trimmed by 0 bases and the J gene end by 9 bases; junction bases not matched to a gene: 5. The CDR3 sequence is 14 residues long. The germline V gene has CDR1 LNHNV and CDR2 YYDKDF (reference sequence).

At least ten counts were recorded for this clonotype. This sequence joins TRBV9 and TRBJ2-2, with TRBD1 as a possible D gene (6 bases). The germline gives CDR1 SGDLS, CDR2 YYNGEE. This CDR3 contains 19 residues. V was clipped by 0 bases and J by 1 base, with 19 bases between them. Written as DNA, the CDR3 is TGTGCCAGCAGCGTAGTAGGATTGGACAGACGACGGAACACCGGGGAGCTGTTTTTT. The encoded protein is CASSVVGLDRRRNTGELFF.

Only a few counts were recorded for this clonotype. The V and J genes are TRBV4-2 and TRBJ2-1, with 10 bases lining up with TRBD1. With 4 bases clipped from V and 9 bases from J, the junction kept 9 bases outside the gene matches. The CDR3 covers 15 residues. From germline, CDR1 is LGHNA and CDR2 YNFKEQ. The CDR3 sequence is CASSPGGQGISEQFF. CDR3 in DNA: TGTGCCAGCAGCCCGGGGGGACAGGGGATTAGTGAGCAGTTCTTC.

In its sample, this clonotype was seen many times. In DNA, the CDR3 is TGCGCCAGCAGCCAAGATGTAGCGTTCGGGGGGACCCAGTACTTC. Translating gives CASSQDVAFGGTQYF. The chain carries TRBV4-1 and TRBJ2-5, with TRBD2 as a possible D gene (6 bases). The V end lost 0 bases, the J end lost 7 bases, and 15 bases lay between the germline ends. The germline V gene encodes CDR1 MGHRA and CDR2 YSYEKL. This CDR3 spans 15 amino acids.

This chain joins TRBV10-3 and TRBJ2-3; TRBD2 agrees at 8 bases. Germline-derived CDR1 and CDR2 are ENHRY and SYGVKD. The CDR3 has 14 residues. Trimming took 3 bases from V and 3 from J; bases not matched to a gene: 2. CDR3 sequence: CAISDSGETDTQYF. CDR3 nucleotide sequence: TGTGCCATCAGTGATAGCGGGGAGACAGATACGCAGTATTTT.

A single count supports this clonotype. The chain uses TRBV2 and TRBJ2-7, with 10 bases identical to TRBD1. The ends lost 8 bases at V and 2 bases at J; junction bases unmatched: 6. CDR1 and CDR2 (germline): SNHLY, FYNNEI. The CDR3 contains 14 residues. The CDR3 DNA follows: TGTGCCAGCGTCCGGGACAGGGGCCCCTACGAGCAGTACTTC. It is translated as CASVRDRGPYEQYF.

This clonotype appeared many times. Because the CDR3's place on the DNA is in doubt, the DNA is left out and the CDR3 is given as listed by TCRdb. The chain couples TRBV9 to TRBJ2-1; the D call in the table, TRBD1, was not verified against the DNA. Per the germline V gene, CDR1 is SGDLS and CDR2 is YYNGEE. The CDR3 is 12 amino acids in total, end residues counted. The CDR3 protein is CASSVGGGAHFF.

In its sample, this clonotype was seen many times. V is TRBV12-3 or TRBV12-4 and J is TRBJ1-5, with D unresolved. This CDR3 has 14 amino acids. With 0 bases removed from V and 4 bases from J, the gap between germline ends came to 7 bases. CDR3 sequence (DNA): TGTGCCAGCAGTTTAGCAGGGATTAATCAGCCCCAGCATTTT. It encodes CASSLAGINQPQHF.

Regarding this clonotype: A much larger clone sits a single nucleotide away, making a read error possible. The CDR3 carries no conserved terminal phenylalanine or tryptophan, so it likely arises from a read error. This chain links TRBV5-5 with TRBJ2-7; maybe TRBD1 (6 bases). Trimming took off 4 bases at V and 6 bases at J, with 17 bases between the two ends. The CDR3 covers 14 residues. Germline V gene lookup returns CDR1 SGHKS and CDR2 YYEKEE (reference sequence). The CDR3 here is CASSMKGVGSEQYL. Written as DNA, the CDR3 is TGTGCCAGCAGCATGAAGGGGGTCGGTAGCGAGCAGTACCTC.

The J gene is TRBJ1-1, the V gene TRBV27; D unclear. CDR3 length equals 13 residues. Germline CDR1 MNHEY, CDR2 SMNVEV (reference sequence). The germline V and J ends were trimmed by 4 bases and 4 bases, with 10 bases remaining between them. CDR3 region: CASSSPTVTEAFF. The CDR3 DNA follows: TGTGCCAGCAGTTCCCCGACGGTCACTGAAGCTTTCTTT.

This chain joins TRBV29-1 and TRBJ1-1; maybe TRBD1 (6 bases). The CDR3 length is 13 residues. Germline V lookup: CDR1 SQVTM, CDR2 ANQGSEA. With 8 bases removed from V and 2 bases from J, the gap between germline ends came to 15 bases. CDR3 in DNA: TGCAGCATGACGGGACAAACCAACACTGAAGCTTTCTTT. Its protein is CSMTGQTNTEAFF.

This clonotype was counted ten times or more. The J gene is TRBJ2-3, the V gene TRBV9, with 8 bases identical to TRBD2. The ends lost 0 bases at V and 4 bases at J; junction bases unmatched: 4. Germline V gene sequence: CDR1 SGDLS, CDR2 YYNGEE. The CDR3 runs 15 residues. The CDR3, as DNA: TGTGCCAGCAGCGTAGCCGGGGGGGCACCAGATACGCAGTATTTT. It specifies CASSVAGGAPDTQYF.

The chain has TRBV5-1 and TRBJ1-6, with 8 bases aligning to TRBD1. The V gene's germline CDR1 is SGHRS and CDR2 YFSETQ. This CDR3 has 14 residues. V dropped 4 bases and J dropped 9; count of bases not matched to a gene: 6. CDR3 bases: TGCGCCAGCAGCCTGGACAGGGCGGGTTCACCCCTCCACTTT. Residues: CASSLDRAGSPLHF.

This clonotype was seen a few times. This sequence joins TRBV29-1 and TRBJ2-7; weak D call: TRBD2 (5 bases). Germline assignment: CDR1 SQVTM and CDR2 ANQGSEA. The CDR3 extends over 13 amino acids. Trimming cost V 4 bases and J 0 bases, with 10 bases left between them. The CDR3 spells CSVVGVSSYEQYF. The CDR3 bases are TGCAGCGTTGTCGGGGTAAGCTCCTACGAGCAGTACTTC.

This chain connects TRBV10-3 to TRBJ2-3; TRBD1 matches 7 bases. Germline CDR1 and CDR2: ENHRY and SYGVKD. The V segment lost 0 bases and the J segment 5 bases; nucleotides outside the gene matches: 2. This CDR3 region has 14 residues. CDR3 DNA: TGTGCCATCAGTGAGTCAGGGGACAGAGATACGCAGTATTTT. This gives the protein CAISESGDRDTQYF.

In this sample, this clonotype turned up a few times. In DNA, the CDR3 is TGTGCCACCAGCAGAGACCCACAGGGGGGTGTGGAGACCCAGTACTTC. This encodes CATSRDPQGGVETQYF. V and J are TRBV15 and TRBJ2-5; TRBD1 matches 8 bases. The CDR3 is made up of 16 amino acids. J gave up 5 bases and V 0 bases, and 8 bases lay outside the gene matches. Germline CDR1 reads LNHNV; CDR2 reads YYDKDF (reference sequence).

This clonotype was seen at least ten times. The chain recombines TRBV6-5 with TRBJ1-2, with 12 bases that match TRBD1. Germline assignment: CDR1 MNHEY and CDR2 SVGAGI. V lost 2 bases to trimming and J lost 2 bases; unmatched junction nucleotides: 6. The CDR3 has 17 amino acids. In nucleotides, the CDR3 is TGTGCCAGCAGTTACGCACCAGGGACAGGGGGCAACTATGGCTACACCTTC. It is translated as CASSYAPGTGGNYGYTF.

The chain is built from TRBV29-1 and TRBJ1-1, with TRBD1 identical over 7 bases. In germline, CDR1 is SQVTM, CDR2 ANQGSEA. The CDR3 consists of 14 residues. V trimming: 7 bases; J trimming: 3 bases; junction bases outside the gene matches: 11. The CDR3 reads CSGGGGREYTEAFF. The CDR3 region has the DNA TGCAGCGGTGGAGGGGGCAGGGAGTACACTGAAGCTTTCTTT.